This T cell receptor beta chain was sequenced for a study of OX40 agonist ivuxolimab in advanced cancers. For the study at large: Patients received intravenous ivuxolimab every 2 weeks at 0.01 to 10 mg/kg. Patients in dose escalation had liver, melanoma, kidney or head and neck cancers.

The CDR3 has 15 amino acids. V shed 2 bases and J shed 2 bases, with 10 bases lying between them. The germline CDR1 and CDR2 sequences are MNHEY and SMNVEV (reference sequence). Study conclusions and caveats: Determination of antigen specificity was not performed for the expanded peripheral T cells. Averaged across samples, CD8+ T cells carried more expanded clones than CD4+ did.

Produced via immunoSEQ multiplex PCR; TCRdb's table is partial and in-frame only. The sample records under 100,000 clones, just under 95% being singletons. A remark on this clone: Its target is not known.

The material was CD4+ or CD8+ T cells sorted from blood, obtained in a trial of the OX40 agonist ivuxolimab. This chain uses TRBV27 with TRBJ1-5; no reliable D call. The TCR originated in an adult with an advanced solid tumor such as melanoma, head and neck, liver or kidney cancer. CDR3 sequence reads: CASSLGAWGNQPQHF. CDR3 DNA: TGTGCCAGCAGTTTAGGTGCCTGGGGCAATCAGCCCCAGCATTTT.